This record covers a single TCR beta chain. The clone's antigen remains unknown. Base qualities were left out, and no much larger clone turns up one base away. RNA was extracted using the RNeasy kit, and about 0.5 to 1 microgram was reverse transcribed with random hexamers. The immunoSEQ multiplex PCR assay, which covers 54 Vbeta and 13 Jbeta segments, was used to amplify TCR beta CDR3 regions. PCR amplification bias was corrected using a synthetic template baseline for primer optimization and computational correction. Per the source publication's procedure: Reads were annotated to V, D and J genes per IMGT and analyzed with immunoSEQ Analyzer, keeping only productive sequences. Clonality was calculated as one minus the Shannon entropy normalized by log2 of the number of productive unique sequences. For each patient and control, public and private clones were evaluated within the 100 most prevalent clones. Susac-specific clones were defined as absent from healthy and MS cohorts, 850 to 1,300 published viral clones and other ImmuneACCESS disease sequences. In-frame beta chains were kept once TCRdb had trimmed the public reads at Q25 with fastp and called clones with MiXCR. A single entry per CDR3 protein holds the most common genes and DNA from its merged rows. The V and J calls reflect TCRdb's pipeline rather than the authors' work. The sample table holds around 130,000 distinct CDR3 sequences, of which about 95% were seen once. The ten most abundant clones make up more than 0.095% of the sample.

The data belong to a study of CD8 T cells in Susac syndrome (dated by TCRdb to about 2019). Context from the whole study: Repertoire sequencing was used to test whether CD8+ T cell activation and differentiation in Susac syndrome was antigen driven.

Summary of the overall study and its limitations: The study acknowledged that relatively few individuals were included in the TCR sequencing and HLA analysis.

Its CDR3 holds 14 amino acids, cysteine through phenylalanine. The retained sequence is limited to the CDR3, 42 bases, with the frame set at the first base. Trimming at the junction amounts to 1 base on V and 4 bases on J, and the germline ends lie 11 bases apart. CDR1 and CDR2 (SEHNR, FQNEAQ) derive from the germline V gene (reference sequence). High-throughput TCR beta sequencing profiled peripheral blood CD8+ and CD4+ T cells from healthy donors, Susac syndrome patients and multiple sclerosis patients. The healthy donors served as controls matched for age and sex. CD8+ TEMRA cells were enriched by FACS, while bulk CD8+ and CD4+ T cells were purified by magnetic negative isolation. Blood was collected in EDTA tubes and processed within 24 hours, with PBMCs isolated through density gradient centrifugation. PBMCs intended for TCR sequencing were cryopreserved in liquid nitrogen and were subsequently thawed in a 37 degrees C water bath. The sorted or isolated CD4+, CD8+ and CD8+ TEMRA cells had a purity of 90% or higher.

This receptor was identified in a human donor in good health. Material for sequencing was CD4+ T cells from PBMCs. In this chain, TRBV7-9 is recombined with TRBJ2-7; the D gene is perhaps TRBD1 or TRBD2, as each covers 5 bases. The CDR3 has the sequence CASSLGGTFYEQYF. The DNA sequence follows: TGTGCCAGCAGCTTAGGAGGGACCTTTTACGAGCAGTACTTC.